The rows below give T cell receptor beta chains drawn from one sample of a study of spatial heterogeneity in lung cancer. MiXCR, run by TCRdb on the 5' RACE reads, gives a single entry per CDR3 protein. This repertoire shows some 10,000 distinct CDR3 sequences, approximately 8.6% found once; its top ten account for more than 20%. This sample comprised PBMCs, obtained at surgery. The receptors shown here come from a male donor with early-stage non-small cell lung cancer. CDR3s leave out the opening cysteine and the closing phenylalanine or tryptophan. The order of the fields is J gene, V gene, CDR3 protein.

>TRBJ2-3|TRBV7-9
ASSLLQGADTQY
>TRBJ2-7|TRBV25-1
ATTESSYEQY
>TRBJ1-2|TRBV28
ASSSGVNGYT
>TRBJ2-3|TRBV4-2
ASRGRTGVGLDTQY
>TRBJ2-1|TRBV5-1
ASSPDRVQLDEQF
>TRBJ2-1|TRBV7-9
ASRSGTSGDNEQF
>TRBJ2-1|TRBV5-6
ASSYPGRSYNEQF
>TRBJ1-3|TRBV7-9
ASSSPQREGNTIY
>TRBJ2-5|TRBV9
ASSVEGSPQETQY
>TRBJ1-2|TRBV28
ASSLWGVGYGYT
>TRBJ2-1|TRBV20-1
SARAGTSGAPYNEQF
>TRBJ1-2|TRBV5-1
ASSITGNGYT
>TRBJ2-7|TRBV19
ASTLGPGTSYEQY
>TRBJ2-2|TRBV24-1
ATSDLQGRGRTGELF
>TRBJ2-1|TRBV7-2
ASSGLARFNEQF
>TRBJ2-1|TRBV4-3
ASSQRAGRINNEQF
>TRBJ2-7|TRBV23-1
ASARGTARLPYEQY
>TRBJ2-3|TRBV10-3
AISSADTQY
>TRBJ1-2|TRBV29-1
SVEARGGYT
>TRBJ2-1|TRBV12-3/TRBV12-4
ASSRERGARLGNEQF
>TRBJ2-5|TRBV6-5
ASSPGNQETQY
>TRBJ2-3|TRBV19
ASSSRSGDTQY
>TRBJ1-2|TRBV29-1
SARQGYYGYT
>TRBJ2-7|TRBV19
ASSRGVGQGALNEQY
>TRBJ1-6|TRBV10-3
AISPSATGPNSPLH
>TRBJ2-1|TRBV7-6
ASSSRYGEQF
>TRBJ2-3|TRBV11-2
ASRSAAGGTDTQY
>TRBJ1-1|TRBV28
ASSLGVMVAF
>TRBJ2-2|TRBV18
ASSVLAGSNTGELF
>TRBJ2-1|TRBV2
ASRRPGQAYNEQF
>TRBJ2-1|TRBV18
ASSPPGQVYNEQF
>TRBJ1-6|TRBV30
AWSMGSSYNSPLH
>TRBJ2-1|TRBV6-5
ASSYSRGSSYNEQF
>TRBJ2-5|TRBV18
ASSPGSRTRETQY
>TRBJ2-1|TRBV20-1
SAQHSSQLYNEQF
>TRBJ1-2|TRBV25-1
ASSVTAGYT
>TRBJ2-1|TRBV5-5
ASSLAYNEQF
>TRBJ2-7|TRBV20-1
SAVQRGGLYEQY
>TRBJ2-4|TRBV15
ATSGQGGRNIQY
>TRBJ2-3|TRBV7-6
ASSLGGGRRRTDTQY
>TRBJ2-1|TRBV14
ASSQDFRTSGRSGYNEQF
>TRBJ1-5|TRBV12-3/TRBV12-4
ASSLSGANNQPQH
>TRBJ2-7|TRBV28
ASSSPWDGTYEQY